This TCR beta chain is drawn from a study of cytomegalovirus exposure and HLA in healthy donors (dated by TCRdb to about 2017). Regarding the complete study: In an earlier analysis of 450 to 750 of the donors, 276 Gb of sequence data and just under 120 million unique TCR beta sequences from about 190 million T cells were reported. An early release covering around 630 HLA-typed donors comprised about 320 gigabases of sequencing data and around 85 million unique TCR sequences. Of the roughly 400 genotyped donors, over 80% were placed in the genetic ancestry cluster associated with self-reported Caucasian donors. The study aimed to test whether signatures of past pathogen exposure could be identified by cataloging public T cell receptors. The study profiled the T cell repertoires of more than 500 subjects by immunosequencing and related them to cytomegalovirus serostatus. A separate validation cohort of about 110 different subjects was used in addition to the 666-subject first cohort. To predict cytomegalovirus infection status, the study brought together high-throughput TCR immunosequencing, statistical association of individual TCRs with disease status, and machine learning. A later analysis re-analyzed previously published TCR beta repertoires from roughly 630 donors and added high-resolution HLA genotyping to study TCR occurrence patterns. Rather than drawing on any new phenotypic data, the later analysis identified candidate immune exposures from TCR beta sequences and the way those sequences occurred across donors. To decide whether each TCR beta V gene segment behaved as functional or pseudogenic, an earlier analysis of 587 of the donors relied on high-throughput TCR beta sequencing. Donor age, sex, ethnicity and CMV serostatus were collected together with the repertoire data. In a later genetic analysis, genome-wide SNP genotypes for about three fifths of the 666 donors were used, and that subset was treated as a discovery cohort. All discovery cohort repertoires had been generated using a single sequencing platform. HLA typing covered class I and class II loci at four-digit resolution. Typing coverage differed by locus: A, B, C, DRB1 and DQB1 were typed in roughly 629-630 donors, DQA1 in approximately 520, DPA1 in around 610, and DPB1 in roughly 450. Roughly 5 DR-DQ haplotypes were handled as single units for association and clustering because linkage in the cohort was strong. Among roughly 400 genotyped donors of the cohort, an average of around 250,000 unique TCR beta nucleotide sequences was sequenced per donor, of which approximately 19% were non-productive.

Results the study describes overall, beyond this receptor: An earlier analysis of approximately 590 of the donors showed that most TCR beta V segments appeared in productive rearrangements either about 87% or about 30% of the time, which broadly matched IMGT annotations. In a later genetic analysis, a missense DCLRE1C variant was associated with V-gene and J-gene trimming of TCR beta chains, and the association was replicated in an independent cohort. In a later analysis, most CMV-associated TCR beta chains were found to appear HLA-restricted, with HLA associations seemingly driven largely by CMV exposure. Because HLA typing was missing for some donors at each locus, association tests included only the typed subset. It was suggested by the authors that the approach could potentially be generalized to other disease states and immunological phenotypes. Compared with the roughly 600-donor mean, donors in an Asian-associated ancestry cluster had fewer N-insertions in productive TCRs, according to a later genetic analysis. In vitro tests confirmed that a few of the cytomegalovirus-associated TCR beta chains recognize cytomegalovirus antigens. For the cohort, immune exposure information was limited to CMV serostatus. In a later analysis, several top co-occurrence clusters were reported to appear linked to parvovirus B19, influenza, CMV and Epstein-Barr virus. Specific HLA alleles were associated with about 17,000 TCR beta sequences at a false discovery rate of 0.05 in a later analysis. In this cohort, only TCR beta chains were sequenced, and detectable features were limited by the absence of alpha or paired-chain data. Correlated functional status among segregating V segments might be attributable to linkage disequilibrium, but an unknown experimental factor could not be ruled out. Compared with equally common non-associated chains, HLA-associated TCR beta chains in a later analysis were more clonally expanded and had lower generation probabilities. A cluster of highly shared sequence variants was judged likely to be a technical artifact of the sequencing pipeline. In a later analysis, TCR association rates were found to vary across HLA loci, with the most associated TCRs seen for DRB1 alleles and the fewest for HLA-C alleles. Because counts were too low, roughly 18 rarely observed V segments, including chromosome 9 orphons, were left out of the earlier analysis of 500 to 650 of the donors. Cytomegalovirus status was reported to be diagnosed by the classifier with high specificity and sensitivity in both the original and validation cohorts. Strong co-occurrence of HLA alleles, especially DR and DQ, made assigning TCR associations to individual alleles difficult. The study gave a list of 150 to 200 TCR beta chains associated with cytomegalovirus. Across donors, most TCR sequences were observed very rarely, whereas some public TCRs were present in many individuals. A further reported finding was that TCR beta sequences accurately predicted the HLA-A and HLA-B alleles for most subjects in the first cohort. Presence/absence analyses assumed roughly uniform sequencing depth across donors, an assumption that may not hold. Some IMGT-functional V segments, including TRBV6-2 and TRBV6-3, could not be told apart with the 87-base-pair reads, so those segments were excluded.

CDR1 and CDR2 were assigned from the germline V gene as MDHEN and SYDVKM. The germline ends are 13 bases apart after V is trimmed by 7 bases and J by 3 bases. Including the terminal cysteine and phenylalanine, the CDR3 comprises 14 residues. Only the CDR3 part of the read is kept: 42 bases, read in frame from the first base. The cohort consisted of 670 or so healthy bone marrow donors. At the time of sampling, all cohort members were nominally healthy, though unrecorded immune exposures were likely present. The donor was CMV seropositive and belonged to the group of 250 to 300 seropositive cohort members. A peripheral blood sample was collected from each donor, and TCR beta sequencing was performed on peripheral blood mononuclear cells. Genomic DNA was extracted from the blood cell samples with the Qiagen DNeasy Blood Extraction Kit. For this clone: Its antigen is still unknown. Base quality data are lacking; no much larger clone is found one base away.

The library was generated by the immunoSEQ multiplex PCR assay. A mixture of 60 forward primers for TCR Vbeta segments and 13 reverse primers for TCR Jbeta segments was used in the multiplex PCR. Amplification of the CDR3 region of rearranged TCR beta genes was performed with a multiplex PCR assay on genomic DNA. Amplified TCR beta libraries were sequenced as 87-base-pair reads on the Illumina HiSeq System. The authors' analysis ran thus. A later analysis tallied 75 million to 85 million unique TCR beta chains across the 600 to 700 repertoires, and around 9.9 million of those chains were shared by two or more donors. Raw reads were error-corrected and collapsed into unique sequences by a nearest-neighbor algorithm in which closely related sequences were merged to remove PCR and sequencing errors. Alignment of CDR3 sequences to IMGT reference sequences was used to assign V, D and J gene segments. For a sequence to be retained, at least a six-nucleotide match to both a V gene segment and a J gene segment was required. Rearrangements were called productive when the CDR3 lacked stop codons and stayed in frame with V and J; all others were non-productive. Following IMGT convention, CDR3 was defined as the stretch from the second conserved V-encoded cysteine up to the conserved J-encoded phenylalanine. In an earlier analysis of approximately 500 of the donors, sequences lacking an unambiguous match to a single V gene segment were excluded. In an earlier analysis of approximately 500 of the donors, a V segment was called functional when productive rearrangements were above 56.7%, and segregating when the standard deviation between donors exceeded 5%. A statistical classification framework was built for diagnosing cytomegalovirus status from the catalog of TCR beta chain sequences. A later analysis assigned V and J genes by comparing TCR nucleotide sequences with IMGT/GENE-DB human TR gene sequences. In a later analysis, CDR3 sequences and most-parsimonious VDJ recombination scenarios were assigned using the TCRdist pipeline. In a later analysis, each TCR beta chain was defined by its CDR3 amino acid sequence together with its V-gene family, and reads lacking a unique V-gene family were excluded. In a later analysis, 550 to 650 highly shared, low-generation-probability nucleotide sequences were removed to address suspected cross-contamination and a sequencing artifact. A later analysis calculated a clonal expansion index for each public chain from normalized within-repertoire ranks of inferred template counts. In a later analysis, generation probabilities were computed with a VDJ recombination model fitted to out-of-frame rearrangements, and the resulting probabilities were checked against IGoR. In a later analysis, TCR-TCR, TCR-HLA and TCR-CMV co-occurrence was scored with hypergeometric tests, and a repertoire-size bias correction was applied to TCR pairs. False discovery rates were estimated in a later analysis by permuting HLA or CMV assignments 20 times. A later analysis grouped co-occurring TCRs with DBSCAN, adding TCRdist sequence similarity when clustering within HLA-allele-positive subsets. For co-occurrence clustering, repertoires with fewer than 30,000 or more than 120,000 public chains were excluded, along with five repertoires with anomalous nucleotide sharing. Sourced from immuneACCESS, this table was stored by TCRdb with only in-frame sequences that have V and J called. A share of the clones is absent; for the studies checked, an unresolved V gene accounts for under half, and the remainder has no known explanation. V and J calls and clone size are as listed in that table; D and trimming were resolved from the DNA. The sample profile shows 200,000 or so clones; 78% of them were found once. The top ten clones comprise around 6% of the sample.

This receptor chain uses TRBV28 and TRBJ1-5; no confident D gene assignment can be made. Sequenced input: PBMCs. The clonotype was recovered from a woman aged 30 to 39 in good health and CMV-seropositive. The CDR3 protein is CASTLRTNNQPQHF. The nucleotide sequence is given as TGTGCCAGCACTCTCCGGACTAACAATCAGCCCCAGCATTTT.